The 19 T cell receptor beta chains in this list originate from one sample, sequenced in a study of T cell repertoires in cytomegalovirus infection. Their recognized antigens are unknown. TCRdb itself ran the reads through MiXCR, one entry per CDR3 protein. The sample has roughly 100,000 distinct CDR3 sequences; less than 55% are singletons. This specimen consisted of CD8+ T cells from cultured PBMCs, obtained from culture after CMV antigen stimulation. These receptors were taken from a human donor in good health (CMV status not recorded). Some clones in this sample may be carry-over from other donors' samples.

This sequence joins TRBV4-3 and TRBJ2-1; no clear D. Germline loops: CDR1 LGHNA, CDR2 YSLEER. Trimming removed 3 bases at V and 2 bases at J, with 2 bases between. CDR3 length equals 12 residues. This CDR3 reads CASSQPYNEQFF. The CDR3 nucleotides read TGCGCCAGCAGCCAGCCCTACAATGAGCAGTTCTTC.

The gene calls are TRBV5-6 and TRBJ2-1, with D possibly being TRBD1 (6 bases). V shed 6 bases and J shed 0 bases, with 16 bases lying between them. CDR3 length equals 16 residues. From germline, CDR1 is SGHDT and CDR2 YYEEEE. The CDR3 DNA reads TGTGCCAGCACCGACAGACAGGTTAGCTCCTACAATGAGCAGTTCTTC. This codes for CASTDRQVSSYNEQFF.

This clonotype was counted between two and nine times. The DNA for the CDR3 is TGCGCCAGCAGCCAAACAGGGGCGGAGGAGACCCAGTACTTC. Its protein is CASSQTGAEETQYF. J is TRBJ2-5 and V is TRBV4-3; 7 bases fit TRBD1. The CDR3 covers 14 residues. CDR1 is LGHNA, CDR2 YSLEER, per germline. Losses at the gene ends were 2 bases for V and 5 bases for J; bases not matched to a gene: 5.

This clonotype appeared many times. The chain employs TRBV4-2 and TRBJ2-7; D not certain. Germline V gene sequence: CDR1 LGHNA, CDR2 YNFKEQ. The V end lost 4 bases, the J end lost 5 bases, and 21 bases lay between the germline ends. The CDR3 covers 16 residues. The CDR3 reads CASSPDPSGTFHEQYF. CDR3 nucleotides: TGTGCCAGCAGCCCAGACCCATCGGGTACGTTCCACGAGCAGTACTTC.

The genes are TRBV5-6 and TRBJ1-1; D is undetermined. V lost 0 bases and J lost 1, with 10 bases in between. Germline V lookup: CDR1 SGHDT, CDR2 YYEEEE. This CDR3 spans 15 amino acids. CDR3 region: CASSLGQWGNTEAFF. The CDR3 coding sequence is TGTGCCAGCAGCTTGGGGCAGTGGGGGAACACTGAAGCTTTCTTT.

This rearrangement joins TRBV4-3 to TRBJ1-1; D may be TRBD1 (5 bases). The CDR3 totals 15 residues. Trimming took 1 base from V and 0 from J, leaving 9 bases between them. Germline CDR1 and CDR2: LGHNA and YSLEER. The CDR3 DNA sequence: TGCGCCAGCAGCCAAGCGGGGGGGATGAACACTGAAGCTTTCTTT. Translated: CASSQAGGMNTEAFF.

This clonotype was seen many times. The chain uses TRBV20-1 and TRBJ2-2; the match to TRBD2 covers 9 bases. The length of the CDR3 is 16 residues. The J segment lost 7 bases and the V segment lost 3 bases, leaving 12 bases of the junction unmatched. Per the germline V gene, CDR1 is DFQATT and CDR2 is SNEGSKA (reference sequence). The CDR3 bases are TGCAGTGCTAGGGTGCAGGGCGGGGGGGCGAACGGGGAGCTGTTTTTT. Translated, it gives CSARVQGGGANGELFF.

The chain recombines TRBV6-2 or TRBV6-3 with TRBJ1-1; D is uncertain. The CDR3 covers 14 residues. V shed 1 base and J shed 2 bases, with 8 bases lying between them. Germline V lookup: CDR1 MNHEY, CDR2 SVGEGT. The CDR3 region has the DNA TGTGCCAGCAGTTACTTCGTATTCAACACTGAAGCTTTCTTT. This translates into CASSYFVFNTEAFF.

The rearrangement uses TRBV2 and TRBJ1-2; possible D gene TRBD1, 5 bases. The CDR3 has 12 residues. The germline V and J ends were trimmed by 11 bases and 8 bases, with 18 bases remaining between them. CDR1 and CDR2 (germline): SNHLY, FYNNEI. Written as DNA, the CDR3 is TGTGCCTCCCTCGGGGGAGCGAGGGGCTACACCTTC. This sequence encodes CASLGGARGYTF.

This chain joins TRBV27 and TRBJ1-4; TRBD1 matches at 7 bases. J was trimmed by 3 bases and V by 6 bases; bases with no gene match: 4. This CDR3 comprises 14 residues. CDR1 is MNHEY, CDR2 SMNVEV, per germline (reference sequence). CDR3 sequence: CASSRQGPNEKLFF. CDR3 DNA: TGTGCCAGCAGCCGACAGGGTCCTAATGAAAAACTGTTTTTT. Combining the CDR3 with reference TRBV27 and TRBJ1-4 gives the whole variable domain EAQVTQNPRYLITVTGKKLTVTCSQNMNHEYMSWYRQDPGLGLRQIYYSMNVEVTDKGDVPEGYKVSRKEKRNFPLILESPSPNQTSLYFCASSRQGPNEKLFFGSGTQLSVL.

The chain is built from TRBV12-3 or TRBV12-4 and TRBJ2-2; TRBD1 matches 8 bases. J was trimmed by 5 bases and V by 4 bases; bases with no gene match: 6. The CDR3 has 15 residues. The CDR3 nucleotides are TGTGCCAGCAGTTCAAGGACAGGGCGTACCGGGGAGCTGTTTTTT. This gives the protein CASSSRTGRTGELFF.

V gene TRBV7-9 combines with J gene TRBJ2-1; tentative D call: TRBD1 (6 bases). Trimming took off 5 bases at V and 6 bases at J, with 20 bases between the two ends. Germline V gene data show CDR1 as SEHNR and CDR2 as FQNEAQ (reference sequence). CDR3 length equals 16 residues. This chain's CDR3 is CASSAPTGRSVNEQFF. CDR3 nucleotides: TGTGCCAGCAGCGCCCCGACAGGCCGCTCGGTCAATGAGCAGTTCTTC. Full variable domain (remainder filled in from reference TRBV7-9 and TRBJ2-1): DTGVSQNPRHKITKRGQNVTFRCDPISEHNRLYWYRQTLGQGPEFLTYFQNEAQLEKSRLLSDRFSAERPKGSFSTLEIQRTEQGDSAMYLCASSAPTGRSVNEQFFGPGTRLTVL.

This clonotype was detected only a few times. This chain connects TRBV7-3 to TRBJ1-2; D is undetermined. CDR3 length: 14 residues. Deletions cut 1 base from V and 8 bases from J, with 14 bases between. In germline, CDR1 is SGHTA, CDR2 FQGTGA. CDR3 loop: CASSLSSGRIGYTF. Here the CDR3 DNA reads TGTGCCAGCAGCTTAAGTTCTGGAAGGATCGGCTACACCTTC.

The J gene is TRBJ1-1, the V gene TRBV4-1; D not resolved. Germline V gene data show CDR1 as MGHRA and CDR2 as YSYEKL. The CDR3 contains 15 residues. V was pared by 1 base and J by 1 base, with 10 bases between. The CDR3 DNA reads as TGCGCCAGCAGCCAAGCACATCCCAGGAACACTGAAGCTTTCTTT. Translated, it gives CASSQAHPRNTEAFF.

This clonotype has just a few counts. The chain combines TRBV28 with TRBJ1-2; 11 bases agree with TRBD1. V shed 3 bases, J shed 7 bases, and the junction held 4 bases outside the gene matches. This CDR3 contains 14 residues. From germline, CDR1 is MDHEN and CDR2 SYDVKM. The CDR3 spells CASSFQDRGPGYTF. The DNA for the CDR3 is TGTGCCAGCAGTTTCCAGGACAGGGGGCCTGGCTACACCTTC.

This clonotype was detected once. The genes are TRBV20-1 and TRBJ1-1; D possibly corresponds to TRBD1 (6 bases). CDR1 DFQATT and CDR2 SNEGSKA come from the germline V gene (reference sequence). The CDR3 is made up of 15 amino acids. The V end lost 2 bases, the J end lost 5 bases, and 18 bases lay between the germline ends. The CDR3 region is CSARFNRAGGTEAFF. The CDR3 region has the DNA TGCAGTGCTAGATTTAACAGGGCGGGGGGAACTGAAGCTTTCTTT.

Only a few counts were recorded for this clonotype. The V call is TRBV28, the J call TRBJ1-5, with D possibly being TRBD1 (5 bases). CDR3 length equals 15 residues. Germline V lookup: CDR1 MDHEN, CDR2 SYDVKM. Trimming took 2 bases from V and 2 from J, leaving 10 bases between them. Here the CDR3 reads CASSLGGVGNQPQHF. The CDR3 bases are TGTGCCAGCAGTTTAGGGGGAGTCGGCAATCAGCCCCAGCATTTT.

The rearrangement uses TRBV11-2 and TRBJ2-1; 10 nucleotides agree with TRBD1. The CDR3 spans 14 residues. Germline V gene data show CDR1 as SGHAT and CDR2 as FQNNGV. Trimming removed 5 bases from V and 9 bases from J; junction bases left unmatched: 7. This chain's CDR3 is CASSLAGTGVEQFF. The CDR3, as DNA: TGTGCCAGCAGCCTAGCCGGGACAGGGGTTGAGCAGTTCTTC.

This clonotype has just a few counts. The genes are TRBV6-5 and TRBJ2-2, with TRBD1 identical over 8 bases. Germline V CDR1 and CDR2: MNHEY, SVGAGI. This CDR3 contains 14 residues. The junction had 8 bases not matched to a gene; V was cut back by 6 bases and J by 8 bases. The CDR3 coding sequence is TGTGCCAGCAGACTCAGGGGGCCCACTGGGGAGCTGTTTTTT. It yields the protein CASRLRGPTGELFF.